This entry lists 22 T cell receptor beta chains sequenced from one sample in a study. Cells sorted as Tregs were CD4+, CD25+ and CD127-/low. Using its own MiXCR run on the 5' RACE reads, TCRdb lists one record per CDR3 protein. The table shows approximately 57,000 distinct CDR3 sequences, with about 20% occurring only once. Input material: tumor-infiltrating Tregs sorted from the breast tumor. The source of these receptors is a female donor with breast cancer.

The table lists this clonotype with a few counts. This chain connects TRBV7-3 to TRBJ2-1; 8 bases match TRBD2. The CDR3 runs to 16 residues. The trim removed 5 bases at V and 6 bases at J, leaving 12 bases unmatched. Germline CDR1 reads SGHTA; CDR2 reads FQGTGA. CDR3 amino acids: CASSENPGLAGNEQFF. CDR3 nucleotide sequence: TGTGCCAGCAGCGAAAACCCCGGACTAGCAGGCAATGAGCAGTTCTTC.

This clonotype was seen a few times. An end of the junction does not agree with germline; a read error may underlie this. The chain uses TRBV20-1 and TRBJ1-3, with D possibly being TRBD1 (5 bases). Germline loops: CDR1 DFQATT, CDR2 SNEGSKA (reference sequence). This CDR3 contains 13 residues. Written as DNA, the CDR3 is TGCAGAGCTAGACCCCGGGGCAGAAACACCATATATTTT. Translation: CRARPRGRNTIYF.

CDR3 coding DNA: TGTGCCAGCAGTGGTGCCTACGAGCAGTACTTC. It translates to CASSGAYEQYF. V usage is TRBV2 and J usage is TRBJ2-7; D call uncertain. The CDR3 loop spans 11 amino acids. The V end was cut by 4 bases, the J end by 2 bases, with 3 bases between. CDR1 is SNHLY, CDR2 FYNNEI, per germline.

For this clonotype: A much larger clone is a single base away; this may be a read error. The genes are TRBV4-1 and TRBJ2-1; no definite D call. The CDR3 totals 16 residues. Per germline, CDR1 MGHRA and CDR2 YSYEKL. V was pared by 1 base and J by 4 bases, with 14 bases between. In DNA form, the CDR3 reads TGCGCCAGCAGCCAAGTACGGCTAGTGATTTACAATGAGCAGTTCTTC. Its protein is CASSQVRLVIYNEQFF.

The V gene is TRBV29-1, the J gene TRBJ2-3; no clear D. V shed 4 bases and J shed 1 base, with 9 bases lying between them. Per germline, CDR1 SQVTM and CDR2 ANQGSEA. This CDR3 has 13 residues. The DNA of the CDR3 is TGCAGCGTTGCCGCGGACGGCACAGATACGCAGTATTTT. It codes for CSVAADGTDTQYF.

The J gene is TRBJ1-2, the V gene TRBV6-1; possibly TRBD1 for D (6 bases). In germline, CDR1 is MNHNS, CDR2 SASEGT. This CDR3 spans 15 amino acids. V shed 4 bases and J shed 1 base, with 13 bases lying between them. CDR3 protein: CASSGRTAINYGYTF. The CDR3 nucleotides read TGTGCCAGCAGTGGACGGACAGCTATTAACTATGGCTACACCTTC.

This clonotype was seen a handful of times. The rearrangement links TRBV6-4 to TRBJ1-1; D gene ambiguous. This CDR3 contains 13 residues. Deletions cut 6 bases from V and 4 bases from J, with 12 bases between. Germline CDR1 and CDR2: MRHNA and SNTAGT. This CDR3 is CASSSGPGTEAFF. CDR3 sequence (DNA): TGTGCCAGCAGCTCGGGCCCGGGCACTGAAGCTTTCTTT.

The chain uses TRBV5-1 and TRBJ2-1, with TRBD1 matching over 9 bases. The CDR3 extends over 15 amino acids. The V segment lost 4 bases and the J segment 7 bases; nucleotides outside the gene matches: 9. Germline V CDR1 and CDR2: SGHRS, YFSETQ. CDR3 region: CASSLSGTGSNEQFF. DNA of the CDR3: TGCGCCAGCAGCCTTTCCGGGACAGGGTCAAATGAGCAGTTCTTC.

Points on this clonotype: Because it lacks the conserved phenylalanine or tryptophan at the end, this CDR3 is likely a read error. This chain links TRBV5-6 with TRBJ2-5; D call uncertain. The CDR3 spans 14 residues. Germline values: CDR1 SGHDT, CDR2 YYEEEE. This CDR3 reads CASSPTGGQETQYL. CDR3 DNA sequence: TGCGCCAGCAGCCCCACGGGCGGACAAGAGACCCAGTACCTC.

The chain is built from TRBV20-1 and TRBJ1-1; 8 nucleotides align to TRBD1. The CDR3 contains 13 residues. Trimming took 3 bases from V and 3 from J; bases not matched to a gene: 3. Germline V gives CDR1 DFQATT, CDR2 SNEGSKA (reference sequence). The DNA of the CDR3 is TGCAGTGCTAGTCAGGGGGCGGACACTGAAGCTTTCTTT. This gives the protein CSASQGADTEAFF.

The sample holds a few counts of this clonotype. The chain is built from TRBV5-1 and TRBJ1-6; 9 bases line up with TRBD1. Germline V gives CDR1 SGHRS, CDR2 YFSETQ. The CDR3 is made up of 16 amino acids. Trimming at V came to 4 bases and at J to 7 bases, leaving 9 bases not matched to a gene. CDR3 region: CASSTEPQGANSPLHF. The CDR3 nucleotides read TGCGCCAGCAGCACCGAACCACAGGGGGCGAATTCACCCCTCCACTTT.

This clonotype has only a few counts. At one of its ends the junction is not consistent with the germline gene, which may arise from a read error. CDR3 region: CGAKTGRARPQHF. The CDR3 DNA reads as TGCGGTGCCAAGACAGGGAGGGCTCGGCCCCAGCATTTT. This rearrangement joins TRBV20-1 to TRBJ1-5; 7 nucleotides match TRBD1. The CDR3 extends over 13 amino acids. Germline CDR1 DFQATT, CDR2 SNEGSKA (reference sequence).

This clonotype was detected ten times or more. The chain uses TRBV5-1 and TRBJ2-7; D not resolved. V was shortened by 2 bases and J by 6 bases, with 15 bases between the two germline ends. Germline V CDR1 and CDR2: SGHRS, YFSETQ. This CDR3 comprises 14 residues. The CDR3 DNA follows: TGCGCCAGCAGCTTCGACGGTGGAGTCGGCGAGCAGTACTTC. Residues: CASSFDGGVGEQYF.

By share of the sample, this clonotype is medium-sized. The V gene is TRBV12-3 or TRBV12-4, the J gene TRBJ2-7; D uncertain. The length of the CDR3 is 14 residues. The ends were cut back, 5 bases at V and 7 bases at J, with 18 bases in the middle. CDR3 in DNA: TGTGCCAGCAGTCCCTCAACTGGAATCGGGGAGCAGTACTTC. This sequence encodes CASSPSTGIGEQYF.

This clonotype was observed a handful of times. The rearrangement joins TRBV5-5 to TRBJ1-1; no definite D call. Deletions cut 0 bases from V and 5 bases from J, with 14 bases between. The CDR3 spans 15 residues. CDR1 and CDR2 (germline): SGHKS, YYEKEE (reference sequence). Here the CDR3 DNA reads TGTGCCAGCAGCTTGGTGGCACCCACTGGGACTGAAGCTTTCTTT. It encodes CASSLVAPTGTEAFF. The full variable domain, in which reference TRBV5-5 and TRBJ1-1 provide the parts outside the CDR3, is DAGVTQSPTHLIKTRGQQVTLRCSPISGHKSVSWYQQVLGQGPQFIFQYYEKEERGRGNFPDRFSARQFPNYSSELNVNALLLGDSALYLCASSLVAPTGTEAFFGQGTRLTVV.

The chain employs TRBV18 and TRBJ2-3; D may be TRBD2 (5 bases). From germline, CDR1 is KGHSH and CDR2 LQKENI. V lost 0 bases to trimming and J lost 6 bases, with 10 bases between them. The CDR3 covers 14 residues. The CDR3 DNA is TGTGCCAGCTCACCACCCACCGAGCGGGATACGCAGTATTTT. Its protein product is CASSPPTERDTQYF.

The chain couples TRBV28 to TRBJ1-2; 7 bases agree with TRBD1. Germline-derived CDR1 and CDR2 are MDHEN and SYDVKM. The length of the CDR3 is 14 residues. J gave up 4 bases and V 7 bases, and 9 bases lay outside the gene matches. In DNA, the CDR3 is TGTGCCAGCACCCTAGACAGGGTGTCCTATGGCTACACCTTC. Translated, it gives CASTLDRVSYGYTF.

The V and J genes are TRBV28 and TRBJ2-1; D remains unclear. Per germline, CDR1 MDHEN and CDR2 SYDVKM. V lost 2 bases and J 12 bases, leaving 11 bases between the germline ends. The CDR3 has 12 residues. CDR3 nucleotide sequence: TGTGCCAGCAGTTTACAGGTTAAGGCGCAGTTCTTC. Its translation: CASSLQVKAQFF.

This clonotype was observed a handful of times. V and J are TRBV5-1 and TRBJ2-5; D is unresolved. Trimming pared 5 bases from V and 5 bases from J, leaving 16 bases between. From germline, CDR1 is SGHRS and CDR2 YFSETQ. CDR3 size: 14 residues. This CDR3 reads CASRDQPLGETQYF. As DNA, the CDR3 is TGCGCCAGCAGGGACCAGCCCCTCGGGGAGACCCAGTACTTC.

This clonotype was picked up a small number of times. The chain links TRBV4-3 to TRBJ1-2, with TRBD1 as a possible D gene (5 bases). V lost 1 base, J lost 2 bases, and 11 bases lay in between. The CDR3 totals 15 residues. Germline CDR1 and CDR2: LGHNA and YSLEER. CDR3 nucleotides: TGCGCCAGCAGCCAAGGGACGGGGCGGAACTATGGCTACACCTTC. Encoded protein: CASSQGTGRNYGYTF.

J is TRBJ2-3 and V is TRBV18; D is unclear. V shed 3 bases and J shed 0 bases, with 13 bases lying between them. CDR1 and CDR2 from the germline V gene are KGHSH and LQKENI. CDR3 length: 16 residues. The CDR3 sequence: CASSPARAFSTDTQYF. CDR3 nucleotides: TGTGCCAGCTCACCGGCTCGAGCGTTTAGCACAGATACGCAGTATTTT.

About this clonotype: A much more abundant neighbour one base away suggests this may be a read error. V is TRBV6-1 and J is TRBJ2-7; 9 bases fit TRBD1. CDR3 length: 15 residues. The germline gives CDR1 MNHNS, CDR2 SASEGT. Losses at the gene ends were 6 bases for V and 3 bases for J; bases not matched to a gene: 9. The CDR3 DNA is TGTGCCAGCAGCCTGACAGGGGGGACTCGCTACGAGCAGTACTTC. Translating it yields CASSLTGGTRYEQYF.